The subject of this entry is one T cell receptor beta chain. Its antigen is undetermined. The data were taken from a study of T cell responses to AZD1222 COVID-19 vaccine. Study-wide findings and caveats: CD4 TCRs linked to vaccination spanned spike, dominating at 160-218 and 743-854.

The CDR3 has 15 residues. Deletions cut 1 base from V and 4 bases from J, with 13 bases between. Per the germline V gene, CDR1 is SGHAT and CDR2 is FQNNGV. Analysis merged second doses at about 4 or about 12 weeks. Method: immunoSEQ multiplex PCR; TCRdb's copy keeps in-frame clones and lacks some. The sample includes 110,000 to 150,000 clones, about nine tenths seen only once; the top ten take about 2%. The sequence was obtained from an adult who received the AZD1222 COVID-19 vaccine. The material was peripheral blood, obtained 28 days after the second AZD1222 dose. This chain joins TRBV11-2 and TRBJ1-2; D perhaps matches TRBD1 (5 bases). This chain's CDR3 is CASSLGPGIGYGYTF. CDR3 sequence (DNA): TGTGCCAGCAGCTTAGGTCCAGGGATCGGCTATGGCTACACCTTC.